Shown below are 27 T cell receptor beta chains from a single sample sequenced in a study of T cells after yellow fever vaccination. MiXCR, applied by TCRdb to the 5' RACE reads, yields one record per CDR3 protein. The sample contains under 550,000 distinct CDR3 sequences, 20% to 25% of which appear only once. Specimen: PBMCs, collected about 20 days after the first yellow fever vaccination. These receptors came from a man between 18 and 29 years old who received the YFV17D yellow fever vaccine.

In its sample, this clonotype was seen a few times. V usage is TRBV9 and J usage is TRBJ2-1; TRBD2 agrees at 15 bases. Germline CDR1 reads SGDLS; CDR2 reads YYNGEE. This CDR3 has 18 amino acids. V was pared by 4 bases and J by 5 bases, with 10 bases of the junction left unmatched. CDR3 DNA: TGTGCCAGCAGCAGAGGTGGGACTAGCGGGGGGCAGCACAATGAGCAGTTCTTC. Translated: CASSRGGTSGGQHNEQFF.

This clonotype showed up just a few times. J is TRBJ2-2 and V is TRBV5-1; D is perhaps TRBD1 (7 bases). Trimming removed 5 bases from V and 3 bases from J, with 11 bases in between. The CDR3 runs to 14 residues. Germline assignment: CDR1 SGHRS and CDR2 YFSETQ. In DNA, the CDR3 is TGCGCCAGCAGTACAGGGGACTACACCGGGGAGCTGTTTTTT. It is translated as CASSTGDYTGELFF. The variable domain in full, completed from reference TRBV5-1 and TRBJ2-2, reads KAGVTQTPRYLIKTRGQQVTLSCSPISGHRSVSWYQQTPGQGLQFLFEYFSETQRNKGNFPGRFSGRQFSNSRSEMNVSTLELGDSALYLCASSTGDYTGELFFGEGSRLTVL.

DNA for the CDR3: TGTGCCACCTCAGGGACAGGGGCAATGAATACGCAGTATTTT. It translates to CATSGTGAMNTQYF. The V and J genes are TRBV24-1 and TRBJ2-3; 10 bases match TRBD1. The CDR3 is made up of 14 amino acids. J lost 7 bases, V lost 9 bases, and 9 bases had no gene match. Germline CDR1 and CDR2: KGHDR and SFDVKD.

There are a few counts of this clonotype. V is TRBV19 and J is TRBJ2-1; 8 bases match TRBD1. The CDR3 sequence is 17 residues long. Germline V gene sequence: CDR1 LNHDA, CDR2 SQIVND (reference sequence). The trim removed 2 bases at V and 8 bases at J, leaving 14 bases unmatched. The CDR3 reads CASSISWGQVTLDEQFF. CDR3 bases: TGTGCCAGTAGTATAAGTTGGGGACAGGTGACTTTGGATGAGCAGTTCTTC.

The chain has TRBV7-6 and TRBJ2-5, with a possible D match to TRBD2 (5 bases). Looked up from germline, CDR1 is SGHVS and CDR2 is FNYEAQ. CDR3 length equals 14 residues. Between the trimmed V and J ends, which lost 4 bases and 3 bases, there was a span of 12 bases. The CDR3: CASSSIRGKETQYF. DNA of the CDR3: TGTGCCAGCAGCTCCATCCGGGGAAAAGAGACCCAGTACTTC.

This clonotype was seen a handful of times. The chain links TRBV7-6 to TRBJ2-3, with TRBD2 identical over 8 bases. V shed 6 bases and J 6 bases; nucleotides not matched to a gene: 11. Looked up from germline, CDR1 is SGHVS and CDR2 is FNYEAQ. The CDR3 is made up of 15 amino acids. Here the CDR3 reads CASSYRGGTTDTQYF. The CDR3 nucleotides read TGTGCCAGCAGTTATCGCGGGGGGACCACGGATACGCAGTATTTT.

This clonotype was seen a handful of times. The rearrangement links TRBV28 to TRBJ2-2; 9 nucleotides align to TRBD1. The CDR3 is 17 residues long. The ends lost 6 bases at V and 6 bases at J; junction bases unmatched: 14. Germline assignment: CDR1 MDHEN and CDR2 SYDVKM. The CDR3: CASRPWGTGTLAGELFF. For the CDR3, the DNA is TGTGCCAGCAGACCCTGGGGGACAGGGACCTTGGCCGGGGAGCTGTTTTTT.

The sample holds a few counts of this clonotype. This chain links TRBV28 with TRBJ2-1; D is possibly TRBD2 (5 bases). V was pared by 6 bases and J by 3 bases, with 15 bases between. The CDR3 covers 15 residues. Germline V gene sequence: CDR1 MDHEN, CDR2 SYDVKM. Here the CDR3 reads CASSRTANSYNEQFF. As DNA, the CDR3 is TGTGCCAGCAGCCGGACTGCAAATAGCTACAATGAGCAGTTCTTC.

This clonotype was seen only a few times. V usage is TRBV5-1 and J usage is TRBJ2-1, with 11 nucleotides matching TRBD2. Germline assignment: CDR1 SGHRS and CDR2 YFSETQ. J lost 6 bases, V lost 3 bases, and 5 bases had no gene match. The CDR3 loop spans 15 amino acids. The CDR3 nucleotides read TGCGCCAGCAGCTCCTCCGGGACTAGCGGCAATGAGCAGTTCTTC. This encodes CASSSSGTSGNEQFF.

The chain uses TRBV5-6 and TRBJ1-1, with unresolved D. The CDR3 consists of 12 residues. Trimming removed 4 bases at V and 0 bases at J, with 4 bases between. CDR1 and CDR2 (germline): SGHDT, YYEEEE. The CDR3 DNA is TGTGCCAGCAGCGTCCTGAACACTGAAGCTTTCTTT. Encoded protein: CASSVLNTEAFF.

The chain is built from TRBV5-1 and TRBJ2-2; D could derive from TRBD1 or TRBD2 (5 bases each). Trimming removed 0 bases at V and 5 bases at J, with 14 bases between. Per germline, CDR1 SGHRS and CDR2 YFSETQ. CDR3 size: 16 residues. The CDR3 spells CASSLAGQEGTGELFF. In DNA, the CDR3 is TGCGCCAGCAGCTTGGCCGGACAAGAGGGAACCGGGGAGCTGTTTTTT.

The rearrangement links TRBV19 to TRBJ2-1; the D gene is possibly TRBD2 (6 bases). The CDR3 consists of 15 residues. Germline CDR1 is LNHDA and CDR2 is SQIVND (reference sequence). The V end was cut by 7 bases, the J end by 0 bases, with 13 bases between. The CDR3 coding sequence is TGTGCCAGTACCAATGGGGGGAGCTCCTACAATGAGCAGTTCTTC. As protein: CASTNGGSSYNEQFF.

A few counts support this clonotype. V gene TRBV7-6 combines with J gene TRBJ2-5, with 9 positions matching TRBD2. This CDR3 is 14 amino acids long. V was pared by 6 bases and J by 5 bases, with 7 bases of the junction left unmatched. From germline, CDR1 is SGHVS and CDR2 FNYEAQ. The CDR3 region has the DNA TGTGCCAGCAGACCCGGACTAGCGAGGGAGACCCAGTACTTC. Translated: CASRPGLARETQYF.

This chain connects TRBV2 to TRBJ1-2, with 7 nucleotides matching TRBD1. Germline loops: CDR1 SNHLY, CDR2 FYNNEI. There are 14 residues in the CDR3. V was pared by 4 bases and J by 8 bases, with 10 bases of the junction left unmatched. DNA of the CDR3: TGTGCCAGCAGTGCATCGACAGGGTTCCGAGGCTACACCTTC. Its translation: CASSASTGFRGYTF. Combining the CDR3 with reference TRBV2 and TRBJ1-2 gives the whole variable domain EPEVTQTPSHQVTQMGQEVILRCVPISNHLYFYWYRQILGQKVEFLVSFYNNEISEKSEIFDDQFSVERPDGSNFTLKIRSTKLEDSAMYFCASSASTGFRGYTFGSGTRLTVV.

The chain links TRBV20-1 to TRBJ1-2, with 7 bases matching TRBD1. From germline, CDR1 is DFQATT and CDR2 SNEGSKA (reference sequence). The CDR3 loop spans 13 amino acids. With V trimmed by 0 bases and J by 8 bases, 6 bases remained unmatched. This CDR3 reads CSARDSQGGGYTF. DNA for the CDR3: TGCAGTGCTAGAGACAGTCAGGGGGGGGGCTACACCTTC.

The CDR3 region is CASSQTLVPFQQYV. In DNA, the CDR3 is TGTGCCAGCAGCCAAACCCTCGTACCTTTCCAGCAGTACGTC. V and J are TRBV3-1 and TRBJ2-7, with unresolved D. Germline V gives CDR1 LGHDT, CDR2 YNNKEL (reference sequence). The CDR3 spans 14 residues. V lost 2 bases and J 8 bases, leaving 16 bases between the germline ends.

The CDR3: CASSYSSGFTDTQYF. CDR3 DNA sequence: TGTGCCAGCAGTTACTCGAGTGGGTTCACAGATACGCAGTATTTT. The chain is built from TRBV6-5 and TRBJ2-3; D is unresolved. CDR1 MNHEY and CDR2 SVGAGI come from the germline V gene. The CDR3 extends over 15 amino acids. The germline V and J ends were trimmed by 0 bases and 2 bases, with 9 bases remaining between them.

V usage is TRBV4-2 and J usage is TRBJ2-7; 12 nucleotides align to TRBD2. Losses at the gene ends were 4 bases for V and 0 bases for J; bases not matched to a gene: 13. CDR1 is LGHNA, CDR2 YNFKEQ, per germline. This CDR3 region has 19 residues. The CDR3 bases are TGTGCCAGCAGCCTTCTAGCGGGGGGGCTGAGCATTAGCTCCTACGAGCAGTACTTC. It codes for CASSLLAGGLSISSYEQYF.

The gene calls are TRBV4-1 and TRBJ2-7; D is unclear. The ends were cut back, 0 bases at V and 1 base at J, with 13 bases in the middle. Germline V gene sequence: CDR1 MGHRA, CDR2 YSYEKL. CDR3 length equals 16 residues. The CDR3 loop is CASSQEGYFGSYEQYF. CDR3 sequence (DNA): TGCGCCAGCAGCCAAGAAGGGTATTTTGGGTCCTACGAGCAGTACTTC.

This clonotype was seen only a few times. The rearrangement uses TRBV18 and TRBJ2-7, with D unresolved. The CDR3 contains 13 residues. Germline V lookup: CDR1 KGHSH, CDR2 LQKENI. Deletions cut 3 bases from V and 1 base from J, with 7 bases between. The CDR3 reads CASSPALSYEQYV. In DNA form, the CDR3 reads TGTGCCAGCTCACCGGCCTTATCCTACGAGCAGTACGTC.

In its sample, this clonotype was seen a few times. The CDR3 DNA is TGTGCCAGCTCACGCCTAGCGGGGCTATACGAGCAGTACTTC. Translation gives CASSRLAGLYEQYF. The genes are TRBV18 and TRBJ2-7; 9 bases are shared with TRBD2. V shed 4 bases, J shed 4 bases, and the junction held 5 bases outside the gene matches. This CDR3 is 14 amino acids long. The V gene's germline CDR1 is KGHSH and CDR2 LQKENI. Using reference TRBV18 and TRBJ2-7 for the parts outside the CDR3, the full variable domain is NAGVMQNPRHLVRRRGQEARLRCSPMKGHSHVYWYRQLPEEGLKFMVYLQKENIIDESGMPKERFSAEFPKEGPSILRIQQVVRGDSAAYFCASSRLAGLYEQYFGPGTRLTVT.

CDR3: CASSLTKRDTGELFF. The CDR3 DNA sequence: TGCGCCAGCAGCTTGACAAAGCGCGACACCGGGGAGCTGTTTTTT. J is TRBJ2-2 and V is TRBV5-1, with unresolved D. The ends were cut back, 1 base at V and 3 bases at J, with 10 bases in the middle. The germline gives CDR1 SGHRS, CDR2 YFSETQ. The CDR3 totals 15 residues.

This clonotype showed up just a few times. CDR3 in DNA: TGTGCCAGCAGCTTAGGAGTGGGACAGGGGTCTGGGGCCAACGTCCTGACTTTC. It is translated as CASSLGVGQGSGANVLTF. The rearrangement uses TRBV7-8 and TRBJ2-6; TRBD1 matches at 10 bases. Germline CDR1 is SGHVS and CDR2 is FQNEAQ. The junction had 4 bases not matched to a gene; V was cut back by 1 base and J by 1 base. The CDR3 consists of 18 residues.

CDR3 sequence reads: CASSSRDGSYGYTF. The CDR3 DNA reads TGTGCCAGCAGCTCCCGGGACGGATCCTATGGCTACACCTTC. The V gene is TRBV7-2, the J gene TRBJ1-2; possible D gene TRBD1, 5 bases. CDR1 SGHTA and CDR2 FQGNSA come from the germline V gene. V shed 4 bases and J shed 4 bases, with 13 bases lying between them. The CDR3 length is 14 residues.

This clonotype occurred a few times. J is TRBJ1-3 and V is TRBV7-2, with no clear D. The CDR3 is 14 amino acids. Trimming left V 6 bases short and J 0 bases short, with 9 bases between. The germline CDR1 and CDR2 sequences are SGHTA and FQGNSA. The CDR3 here is CASSKGISGNTIYF. CDR3 coding DNA: TGTGCCAGCAGTAAGGGAATCTCTGGAAACACCATATATTTT. Full variable domain (remainder filled in from reference TRBV7-2 and TRBJ1-3): GAGVSQSPSNKVTEKGKDVELRCDPISGHTALYWYRQSLGQGLEFLIYFQGNSAPDKSGLPSDRFSAERTGGSVSTLTIQRTQQEDSAVYLCASSKGISGNTIYFGEGSWLTVV.

In its sample, this clonotype was seen a few times. The V call is TRBV24-1, the J call TRBJ2-2, with D perhaps TRBD2 (5 bases). Germline V gene data show CDR1 as KGHDR and CDR2 as SFDVKD. V was trimmed by 0 bases and J by 6 bases, leaving 7 bases between them. This CDR3 is 14 amino acids long. CDR3 in amino acids: CATSDLAGSGELFF. DNA of the CDR3: TGTGCCACCAGTGATTTGGCGGGTTCCGGGGAGCTGTTTTTT.

In this sample, this clonotype turned up a few times. The V call is TRBV5-1, the J call TRBJ2-5; no firm D call. Germline CDR1 reads SGHRS; CDR2 reads YFSETQ. The CDR3 is 13 amino acids. V was cut by 0 bases and J by 7 bases, with 10 bases left in between. CDR3 sequence reads: CASSLEPSRTQYF. The CDR3 coding sequence is TGCGCCAGCAGCTTGGAACCGAGTAGGACCCAGTACTTC.